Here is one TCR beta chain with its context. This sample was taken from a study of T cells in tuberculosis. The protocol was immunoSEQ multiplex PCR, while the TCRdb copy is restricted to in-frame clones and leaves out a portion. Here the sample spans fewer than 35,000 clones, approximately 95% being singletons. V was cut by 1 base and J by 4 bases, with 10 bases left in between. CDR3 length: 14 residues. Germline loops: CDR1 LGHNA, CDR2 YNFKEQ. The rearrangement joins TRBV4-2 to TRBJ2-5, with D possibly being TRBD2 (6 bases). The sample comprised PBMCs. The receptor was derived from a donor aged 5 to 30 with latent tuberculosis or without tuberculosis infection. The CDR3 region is CASSQVIGGETQYF. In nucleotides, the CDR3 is TGTGCCAGCAGCCAAGTTATCGGGGGAGAGACCCAGTACTTC.